Listed here is a single T cell receptor beta chain. What it binds is not known. CDR3 length: 13 amino acids. The germline V and J ends were trimmed by 4 bases and 6 bases, with 10 bases remaining between them. CDR1 SNHLY and CDR2 FYNNEI come from the germline V gene. Sequencing of the DNA from cultured CD4+ T cells was carried out with the Oncomine TCR Beta short-read assay. TCRdb independently ran MiXCR on the PCR reads; one entry per CDR3 protein. The sample yields around 27,000 distinct CDR3 sequences, approximately 40% seen once. Regarding time point: late sampling 161 to 241 days after vaccination in a few convalescent patients. Treatment given: roughly 10-day PBMC culture with coronavirus spike peptide pools or control peptides (ViraFEST assay). These data are taken from a study of vaccination and CD4 T cells after COVID-19.

The sample in question was CD4+ T cells from blood, cultured in vitro, obtained about 7 months after SARS-CoV-2 vaccination. The clonotype originates from a human donor who had recovered from COVID-19. The chain combines TRBV2 with TRBJ1-5; D call uncertain. In DNA, the CDR3 is TGTGCCAGCAGTGCAGGATGGAGTCAGCCCCAGCATTTT. This codes for CASSAGWSQPQHF.